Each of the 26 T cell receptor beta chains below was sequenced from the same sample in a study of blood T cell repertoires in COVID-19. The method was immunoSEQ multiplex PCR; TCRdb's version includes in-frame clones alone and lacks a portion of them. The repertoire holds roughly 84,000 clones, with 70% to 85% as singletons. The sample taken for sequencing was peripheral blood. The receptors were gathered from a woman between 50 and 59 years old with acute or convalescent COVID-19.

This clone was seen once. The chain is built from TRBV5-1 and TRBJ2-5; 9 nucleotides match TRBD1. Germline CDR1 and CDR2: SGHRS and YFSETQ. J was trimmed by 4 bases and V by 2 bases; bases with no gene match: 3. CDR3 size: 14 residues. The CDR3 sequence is CASSLAGQGETQYF. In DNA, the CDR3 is TGCGCCAGCAGCTTAGCGGGACAGGGAGAGACCCAGTACTTC.

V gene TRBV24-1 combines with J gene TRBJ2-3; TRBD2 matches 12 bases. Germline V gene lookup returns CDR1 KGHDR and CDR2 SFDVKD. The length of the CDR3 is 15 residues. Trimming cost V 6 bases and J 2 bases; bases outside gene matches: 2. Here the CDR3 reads CATSTSGGITDTQYF. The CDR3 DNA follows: TGTGCCACCAGTACTAGCGGGGGGATCACAGATACGCAGTATTTT.

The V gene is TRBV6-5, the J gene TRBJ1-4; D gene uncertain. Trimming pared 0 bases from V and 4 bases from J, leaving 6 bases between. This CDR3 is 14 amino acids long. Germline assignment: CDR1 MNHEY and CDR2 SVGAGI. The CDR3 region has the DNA TGTGCCAGCAGTTACTCGAAGCGTAATGAAAAACTGTTTTTT. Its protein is CASSYSKRNEKLFF.

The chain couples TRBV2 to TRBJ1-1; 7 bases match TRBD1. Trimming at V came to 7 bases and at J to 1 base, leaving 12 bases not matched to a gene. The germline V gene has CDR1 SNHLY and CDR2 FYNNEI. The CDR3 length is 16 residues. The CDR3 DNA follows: TGTGCCAGCACCCTGCTATGGACAGGCAAGAACACTGAAGCTTTCTTT. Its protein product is CASTLLWTGKNTEAFF.

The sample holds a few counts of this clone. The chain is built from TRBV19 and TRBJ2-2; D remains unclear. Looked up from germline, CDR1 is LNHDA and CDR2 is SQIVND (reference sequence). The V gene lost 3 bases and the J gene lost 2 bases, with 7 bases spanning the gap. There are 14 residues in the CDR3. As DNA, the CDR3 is TGTGCCAGTAGTATGGGCGCTAACACCGGGGAGCTGTTTTTT. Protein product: CASSMGANTGELFF.

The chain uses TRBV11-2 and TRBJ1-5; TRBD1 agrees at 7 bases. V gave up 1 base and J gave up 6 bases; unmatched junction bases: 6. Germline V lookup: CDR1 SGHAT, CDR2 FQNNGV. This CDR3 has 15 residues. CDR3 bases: TGTGCCAGCAGCTTAGCTTCGACAGGGTTTCAGCCCCAGCATTTT. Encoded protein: CASSLASTGFQPQHF.

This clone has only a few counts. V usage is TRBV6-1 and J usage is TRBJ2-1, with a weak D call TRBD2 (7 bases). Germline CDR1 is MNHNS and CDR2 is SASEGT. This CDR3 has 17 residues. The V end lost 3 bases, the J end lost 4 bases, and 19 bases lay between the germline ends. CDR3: CASSEPKGGEWYNEQFF. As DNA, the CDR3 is TGTGCCAGCAGTGAGCCTAAGGGGGGGGAGTGGTACAATGAGCAGTTCTTC.

The CDR3 sequence is CASSGQGYGYTF. Here the CDR3 DNA reads TGTGCCAGCAGTGGCCAGGGGTATGGCTACACCTTC. V usage is TRBV2 and J usage is TRBJ1-2, with D perhaps TRBD1 (6 bases). V lost 4 bases to trimming and J lost 5 bases, with 8 bases between them. Germline V lookup: CDR1 SNHLY, CDR2 FYNNEI. This CDR3 region has 12 residues.

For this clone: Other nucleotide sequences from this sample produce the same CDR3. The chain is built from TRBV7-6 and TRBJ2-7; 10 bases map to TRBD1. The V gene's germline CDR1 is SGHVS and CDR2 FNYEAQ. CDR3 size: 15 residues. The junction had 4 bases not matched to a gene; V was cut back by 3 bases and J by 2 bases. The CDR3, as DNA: TGTGCCAGCAGCTTGGGGGACAGGGGACCCTACGAGCAGTACTTC. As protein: CASSLGDRGPYEQYF.

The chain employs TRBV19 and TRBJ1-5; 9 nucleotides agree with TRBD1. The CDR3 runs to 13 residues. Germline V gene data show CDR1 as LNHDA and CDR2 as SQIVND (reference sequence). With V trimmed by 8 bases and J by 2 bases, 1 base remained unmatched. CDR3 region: CASRTGGNQPQHF. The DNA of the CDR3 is TGTGCCAGTCGGACAGGGGGCAATCAGCCCCAGCATTTT.

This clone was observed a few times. The CDR3 reads CASSRQGFGYGYTF. CDR3 bases: TGTGCCAGCAGCCGACAGGGTTTCGGCTATGGCTACACCTTC. V gene TRBV6-5 combines with J gene TRBJ1-2; 7 bases are shared with TRBD1. There are 14 residues in the CDR3. Germline V gene sequence: CDR1 MNHEY, CDR2 SVGAGI. J was trimmed by 4 bases and V by 6 bases; bases with no gene match: 8.

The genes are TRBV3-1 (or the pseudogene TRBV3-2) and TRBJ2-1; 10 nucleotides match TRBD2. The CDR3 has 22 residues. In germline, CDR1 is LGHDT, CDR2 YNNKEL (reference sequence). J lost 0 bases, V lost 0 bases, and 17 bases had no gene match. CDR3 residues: CASSQDSIYGTSVLSSYNEQFF. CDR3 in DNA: TGTGCCAGCAGCCAAGATTCAATCTACGGGACTAGCGTGTTAAGCTCCTACAATGAGCAGTTCTTC.

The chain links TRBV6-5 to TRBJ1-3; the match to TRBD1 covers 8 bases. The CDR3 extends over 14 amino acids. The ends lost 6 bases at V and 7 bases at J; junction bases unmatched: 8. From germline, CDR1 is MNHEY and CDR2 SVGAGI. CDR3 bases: TGTGCCAGCAGCGACAGGGGCTTGGGTAACACCATATATTTT. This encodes CASSDRGLGNTIYF.

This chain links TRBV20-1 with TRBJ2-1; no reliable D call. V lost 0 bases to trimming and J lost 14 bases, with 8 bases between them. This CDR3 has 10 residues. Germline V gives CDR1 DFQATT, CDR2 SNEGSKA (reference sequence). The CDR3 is CSARDYSEFF. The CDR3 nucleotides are TGCAGTGCTAGAGACTATTCTGAGTTCTTC.

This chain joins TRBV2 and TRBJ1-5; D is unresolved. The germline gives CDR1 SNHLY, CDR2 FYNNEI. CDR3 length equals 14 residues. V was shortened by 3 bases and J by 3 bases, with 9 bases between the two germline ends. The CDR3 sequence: CASSEGDTNQPQHF. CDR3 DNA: TGTGCCAGCAGTGAGGGAGATACCAATCAGCCCCAGCATTTT.

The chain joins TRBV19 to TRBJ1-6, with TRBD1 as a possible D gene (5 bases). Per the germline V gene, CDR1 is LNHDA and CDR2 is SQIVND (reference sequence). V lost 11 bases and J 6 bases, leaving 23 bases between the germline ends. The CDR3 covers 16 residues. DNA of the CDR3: TGTGCCTCACAAGGAGGGGCAGGGACGGGTAATTCACCCCTCCACTTT. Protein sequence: CASQGGAGTGNSPLHF.

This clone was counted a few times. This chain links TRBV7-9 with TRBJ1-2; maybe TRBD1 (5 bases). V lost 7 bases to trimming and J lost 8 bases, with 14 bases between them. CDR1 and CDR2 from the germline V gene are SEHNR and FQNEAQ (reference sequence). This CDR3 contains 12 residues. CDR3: CASTMGGNGYTF. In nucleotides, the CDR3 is TGTGCCAGCACCATGGGGGGGAACGGCTACACCTTC.

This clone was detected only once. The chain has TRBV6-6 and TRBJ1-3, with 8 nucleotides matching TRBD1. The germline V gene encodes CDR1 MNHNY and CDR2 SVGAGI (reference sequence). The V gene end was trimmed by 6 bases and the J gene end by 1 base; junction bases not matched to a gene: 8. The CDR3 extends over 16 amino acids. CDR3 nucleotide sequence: TGTGCCAGCAGCACCACAGGGGGACCTTCTGGAAACACCATATATTTT. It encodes CASSTTGGPSGNTIYF.

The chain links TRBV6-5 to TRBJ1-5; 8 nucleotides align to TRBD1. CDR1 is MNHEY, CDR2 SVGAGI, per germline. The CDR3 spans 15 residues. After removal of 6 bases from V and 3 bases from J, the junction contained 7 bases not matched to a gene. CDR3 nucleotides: TGTGCCAGCAGGCCAGACAGGGGCGCCAATCAGCCCCAGCATTTT. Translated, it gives CASRPDRGANQPQHF.

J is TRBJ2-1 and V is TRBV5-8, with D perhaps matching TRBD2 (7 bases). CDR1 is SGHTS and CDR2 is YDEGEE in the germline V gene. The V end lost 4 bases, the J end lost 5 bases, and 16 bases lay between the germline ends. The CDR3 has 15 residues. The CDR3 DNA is TGTGCCAGCAGCCGTCGGGGGGCGCCTAACAATGAGCAGTTCTTC. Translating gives CASSRRGAPNNEQFF.

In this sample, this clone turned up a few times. CDR3 bases: TGTGCCAGCTCTGGACAGGGGGCTTCTTCTAACTATGGCTACACCTTC. Its protein is CASSGQGASSNYGYTF. The rearrangement joins TRBV19 to TRBJ1-2; 11 positions agree with TRBD1. J lost 0 bases, V lost 9 bases, and 9 bases had no gene match. CDR1 and CDR2 from the germline V gene are LNHDA and SQIVND (reference sequence). CDR3 length: 16 residues.

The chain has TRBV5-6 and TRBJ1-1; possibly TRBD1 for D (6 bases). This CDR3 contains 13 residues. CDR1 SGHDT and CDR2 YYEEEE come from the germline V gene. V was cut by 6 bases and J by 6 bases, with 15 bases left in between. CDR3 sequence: CASNVQGTSEAFF. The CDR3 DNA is TGTGCCAGCAACGTACAGGGTACATCTGAAGCTTTCTTT.

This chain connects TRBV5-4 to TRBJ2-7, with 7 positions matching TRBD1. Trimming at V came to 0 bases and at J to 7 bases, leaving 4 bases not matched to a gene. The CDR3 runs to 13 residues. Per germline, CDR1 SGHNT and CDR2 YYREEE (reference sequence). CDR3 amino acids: CASSLVLTGEQYF. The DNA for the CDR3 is TGTGCCAGCAGCTTGGTCTTGACAGGGGAGCAGTACTTC.

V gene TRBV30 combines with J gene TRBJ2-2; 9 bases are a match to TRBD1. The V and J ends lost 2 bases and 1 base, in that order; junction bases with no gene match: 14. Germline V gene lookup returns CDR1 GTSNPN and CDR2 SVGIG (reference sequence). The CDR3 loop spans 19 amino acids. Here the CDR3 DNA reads TGTGCCTGGAGTATAGATATCATACGGGACAGGGAGAACACCGGGGAGCTGTTTTTT. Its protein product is CAWSIDIIRDRENTGELFF.

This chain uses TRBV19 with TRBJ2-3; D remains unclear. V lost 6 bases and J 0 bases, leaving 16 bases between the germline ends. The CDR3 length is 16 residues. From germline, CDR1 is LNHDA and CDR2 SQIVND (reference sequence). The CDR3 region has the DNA TGTGCCAGTAGCAACCGCGGCGCCATCAGCACAGATACGCAGTATTTT. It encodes CASSNRGAISTDTQYF. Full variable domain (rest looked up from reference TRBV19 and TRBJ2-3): DGGITQSPKYLFRKEGQNVTLSCEQNLNHDAMYWYRQDPGQGLRLIYYSQIVNDFQKGDIAEGYSVSREKKESFPLTVTSAQKNPTAFYLCASSNRGAISTDTQYFGPGTRLTVL.

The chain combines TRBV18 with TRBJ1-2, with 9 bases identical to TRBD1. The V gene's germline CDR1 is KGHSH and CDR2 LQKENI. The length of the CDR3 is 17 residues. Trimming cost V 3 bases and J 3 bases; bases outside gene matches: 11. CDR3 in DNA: TGTGCCAGCTCACCCCTGAACTACAGGGGGCGCGACTATGGCTACACCTTC. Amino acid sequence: CASSPLNYRGRDYGYTF. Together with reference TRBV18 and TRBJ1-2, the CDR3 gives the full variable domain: NAGVMQNPRHLVRRRGQEARLRCSPMKGHSHVYWYRQLPEEGLKFMVYLQKENIIDESGMPKERFSAEFPKEGPSILRIQQVVRGDSAAYFCASSPLNYRGRDYGYTFGSGTRLTVV.